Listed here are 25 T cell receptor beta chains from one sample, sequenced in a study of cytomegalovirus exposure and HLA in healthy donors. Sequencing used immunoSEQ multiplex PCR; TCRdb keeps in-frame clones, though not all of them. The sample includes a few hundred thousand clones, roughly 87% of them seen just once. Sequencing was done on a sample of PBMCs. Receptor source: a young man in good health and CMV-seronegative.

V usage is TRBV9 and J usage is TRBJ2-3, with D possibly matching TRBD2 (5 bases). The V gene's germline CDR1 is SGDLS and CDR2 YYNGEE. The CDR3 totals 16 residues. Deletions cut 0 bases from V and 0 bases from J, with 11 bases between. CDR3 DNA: TGTGCCAGCAGCGTAGGAGGGCACCCTAGCACAGATACGCAGTATTTT. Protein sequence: CASSVGGHPSTDTQYF.

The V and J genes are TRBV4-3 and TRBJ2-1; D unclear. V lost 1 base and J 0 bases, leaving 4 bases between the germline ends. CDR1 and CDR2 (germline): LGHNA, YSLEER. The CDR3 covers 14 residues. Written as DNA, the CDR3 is TGCGCCAGCAGCCAAGGGAGCTCCTACAATGAGCAGTTCTTC. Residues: CASSQGSSYNEQFF.

The DNA of the CDR3 is TGTGCCAGCAGCTTAGATGGGGGCCCACCGAAGGTCGCAGATACGCAGTATTTT. It yields the protein CASSLDGGPPKVADTQYF. The V and J genes are TRBV11-3 and TRBJ2-3; D might be TRBD1 (6 bases). V gave up 0 bases and J gave up 4 bases, with 20 bases separating them. CDR1 and CDR2 from the germline V gene are SGHNT and YENEEA. The length of the CDR3 is 18 residues.

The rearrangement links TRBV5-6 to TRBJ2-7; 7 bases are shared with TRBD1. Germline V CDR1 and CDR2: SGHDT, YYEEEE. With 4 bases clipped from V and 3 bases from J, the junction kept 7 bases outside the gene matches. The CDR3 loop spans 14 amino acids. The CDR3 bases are TGTGCCAGCAGCACCGGACAGGCATACTACGAGCAGTACTTC. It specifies CASSTGQAYYEQYF. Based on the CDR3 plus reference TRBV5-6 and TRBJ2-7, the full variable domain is DAGVTQSPTHLIKTRGQQVTLRCSPKSGHDTVSWYQQALGQGPQFIFQYYEEEERQRGNFPDRFSGHQFPNYSSELNVNALLLGDSALYLCASSTGQAYYEQYFGPGTRLTVT.

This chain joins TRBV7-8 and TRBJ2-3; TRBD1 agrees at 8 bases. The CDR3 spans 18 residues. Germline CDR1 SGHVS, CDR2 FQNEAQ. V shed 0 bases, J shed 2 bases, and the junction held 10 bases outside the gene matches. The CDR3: CASSLADPTGGVTDTQYF. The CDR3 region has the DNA TGTGCCAGCAGCTTAGCGGACCCCACAGGGGGTGTCACAGATACGCAGTATTTT.

The CDR3 bases are TGCGCCAGCAGCCCGGGTAATGAAAAACTGTTTTTT. Protein sequence: CASSPGNEKLFF. The chain couples TRBV4-1 to TRBJ1-4; D gene ambiguous. From germline, CDR1 is MGHRA and CDR2 YSYEKL. The CDR3 loop spans 12 amino acids. The germline V and J ends were trimmed by 4 bases and 4 bases, with 4 bases remaining between them.

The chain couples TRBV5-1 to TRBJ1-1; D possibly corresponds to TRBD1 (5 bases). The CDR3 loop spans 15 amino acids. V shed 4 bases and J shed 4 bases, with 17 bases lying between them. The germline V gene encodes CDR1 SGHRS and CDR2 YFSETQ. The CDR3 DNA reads TGCGCCAGCAGCCCCCAACGATCGGGGGTCACTGAAGCTTTCTTT. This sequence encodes CASSPQRSGVTEAFF.

The CDR3 bases are TGTGCCAGCAGGGTGGACAGGGGAGGGGGCTACGAGCAGTACTTC. This gives the protein CASRVDRGGGYEQYF. The J gene is TRBJ2-7, the V gene TRBV2, with 9 bases aligning to TRBD1. J lost 3 bases, V lost 6 bases, and 9 bases had no gene match. This CDR3 contains 15 residues. Germline assignment: CDR1 SNHLY and CDR2 FYNNEI.

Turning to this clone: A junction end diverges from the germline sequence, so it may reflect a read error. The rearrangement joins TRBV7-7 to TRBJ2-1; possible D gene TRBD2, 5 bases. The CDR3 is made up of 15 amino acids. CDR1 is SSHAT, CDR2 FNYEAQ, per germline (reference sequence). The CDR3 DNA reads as TGTGCCAGCAACTTAGGTTCAGCGGCCTACAATGAGCAGTTCTTC. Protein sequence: CASNLGSAAYNEQFF.

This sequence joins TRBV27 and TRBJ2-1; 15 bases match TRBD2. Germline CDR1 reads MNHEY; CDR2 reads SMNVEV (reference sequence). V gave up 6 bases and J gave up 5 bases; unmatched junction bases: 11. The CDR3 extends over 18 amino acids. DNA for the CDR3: TGTGCCAGCAGCCCCCGGTGGGGACTAGCGGGGGGCGACAATGAGCAGTTCTTC. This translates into CASSPRWGLAGGDNEQFF.

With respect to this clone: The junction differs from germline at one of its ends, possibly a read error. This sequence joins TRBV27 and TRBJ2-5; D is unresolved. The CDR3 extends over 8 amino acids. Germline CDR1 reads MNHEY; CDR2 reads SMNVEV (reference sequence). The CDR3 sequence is CPEETQYF. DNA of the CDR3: TGCCCCGAAGAGACCCAGTACTTC.

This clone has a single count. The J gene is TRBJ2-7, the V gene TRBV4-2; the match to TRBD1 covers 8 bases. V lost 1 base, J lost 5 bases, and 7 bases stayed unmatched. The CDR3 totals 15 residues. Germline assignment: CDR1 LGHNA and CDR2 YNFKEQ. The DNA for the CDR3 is TGTGCCAGCAGCCAAGCTCTGACAGGGGCAAACGAGCAGTACTTC. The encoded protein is CASSQALTGANEQYF.

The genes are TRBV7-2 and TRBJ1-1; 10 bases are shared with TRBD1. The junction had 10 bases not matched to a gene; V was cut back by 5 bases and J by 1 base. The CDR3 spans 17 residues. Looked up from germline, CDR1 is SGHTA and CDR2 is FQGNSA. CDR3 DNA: TGTGCCAGCAGCCCTCGACAGGGGGCGCAGGGGAACACTGAAGCTTTCTTT. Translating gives CASSPRQGAQGNTEAFF.

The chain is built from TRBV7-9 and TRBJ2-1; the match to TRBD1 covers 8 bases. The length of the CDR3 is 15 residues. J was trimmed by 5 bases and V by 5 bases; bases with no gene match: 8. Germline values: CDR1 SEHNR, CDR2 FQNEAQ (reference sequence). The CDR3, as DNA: TGTGCCAGCAGCGGTTGGACAGGGAGTAACAATGAGCAGTTCTTC. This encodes CASSGWTGSNNEQFF. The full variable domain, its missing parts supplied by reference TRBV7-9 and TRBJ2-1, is DTGVSQNPRHKITKRGQNVTFRCDPISEHNRLYWYRQTLGQGPEFLTYFQNEAQLEKSRLLSDRFSAERPKGSFSTLEIQRTEQGDSAMYLCASSGWTGSNNEQFFGPGTRLTVL.

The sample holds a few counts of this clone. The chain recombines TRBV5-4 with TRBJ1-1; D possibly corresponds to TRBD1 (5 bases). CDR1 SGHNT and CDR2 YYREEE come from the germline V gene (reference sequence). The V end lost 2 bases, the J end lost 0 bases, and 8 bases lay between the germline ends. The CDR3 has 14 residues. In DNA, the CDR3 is TGTGCCAGCAGCTTCACGGGGGTGAACACTGAAGCTTTCTTT. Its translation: CASSFTGVNTEAFF.

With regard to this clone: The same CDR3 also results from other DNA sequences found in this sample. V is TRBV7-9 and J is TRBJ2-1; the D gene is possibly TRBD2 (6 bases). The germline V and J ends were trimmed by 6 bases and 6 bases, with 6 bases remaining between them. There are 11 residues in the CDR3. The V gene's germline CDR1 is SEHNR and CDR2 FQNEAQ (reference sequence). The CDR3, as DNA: TGTGCCAGCAGTAGCGGCAATGAGCAGTTCTTC. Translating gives CASSSGNEQFF.

CDR3 region: CASSPPKGRLYEQYF. CDR3 DNA sequence: TGTGCCAGCTCACCACCAAAAGGGAGACTTTACGAGCAGTACTTC. The rearrangement links TRBV18 to TRBJ2-7; maybe TRBD2 (5 bases). Germline V gives CDR1 KGHSH, CDR2 LQKENI. CDR3 size: 15 residues. V lost 0 bases, J lost 4 bases, and 13 bases lay in between.

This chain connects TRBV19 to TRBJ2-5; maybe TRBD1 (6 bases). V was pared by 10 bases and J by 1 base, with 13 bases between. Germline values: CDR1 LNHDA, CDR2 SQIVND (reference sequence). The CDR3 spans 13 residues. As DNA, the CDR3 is TGTGCCACCAGGGGACGGTCCCAAGAGACCCAGTACTTC. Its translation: CATRGRSQETQYF.

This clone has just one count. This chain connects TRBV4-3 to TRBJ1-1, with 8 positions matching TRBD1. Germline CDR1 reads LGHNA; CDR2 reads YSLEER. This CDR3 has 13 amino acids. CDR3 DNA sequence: TGCGCTACGGGACAGGAGATGAACACTGAAGCTTTCTTT. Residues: CATGQEMNTEAFF.

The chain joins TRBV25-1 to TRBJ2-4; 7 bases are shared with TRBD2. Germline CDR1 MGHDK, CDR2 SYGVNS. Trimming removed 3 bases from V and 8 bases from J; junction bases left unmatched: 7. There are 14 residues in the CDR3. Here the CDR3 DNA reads TGTGCCAGCAGTGATGGGGGAGGGCGTGACATTCAGTACTTC. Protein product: CASSDGGGRDIQYF.

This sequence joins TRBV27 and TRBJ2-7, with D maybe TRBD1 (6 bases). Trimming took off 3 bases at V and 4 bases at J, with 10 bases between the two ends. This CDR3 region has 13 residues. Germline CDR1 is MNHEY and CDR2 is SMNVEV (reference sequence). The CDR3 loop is CASSFDRRYEQYF. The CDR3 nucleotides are TGTGCCAGCAGTTTCGACAGGAGATACGAGCAGTACTTC.

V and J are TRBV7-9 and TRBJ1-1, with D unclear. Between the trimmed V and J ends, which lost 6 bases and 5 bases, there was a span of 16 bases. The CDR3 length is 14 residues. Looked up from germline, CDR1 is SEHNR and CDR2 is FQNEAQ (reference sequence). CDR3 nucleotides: TGTGCCAGCAGTCTCCACGAGGGAAATACTGAAGCTTTCTTT. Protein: CASSLHEGNTEAFF.

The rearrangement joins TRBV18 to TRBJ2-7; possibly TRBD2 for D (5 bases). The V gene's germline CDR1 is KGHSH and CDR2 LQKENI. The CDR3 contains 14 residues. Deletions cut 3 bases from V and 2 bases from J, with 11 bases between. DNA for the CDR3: TGTGCCAGCTCACCTTACCGGGAACCCTACGAGCAGTACTTC. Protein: CASSPYREPYEQYF.

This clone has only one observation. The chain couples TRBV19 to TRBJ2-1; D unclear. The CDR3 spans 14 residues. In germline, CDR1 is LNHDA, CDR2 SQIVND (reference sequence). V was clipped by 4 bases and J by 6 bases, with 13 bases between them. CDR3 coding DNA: TGTGCCAGTAGTAGCCAGACTCGGATCAATGAGCAGTTCTTC. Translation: CASSSQTRINEQFF.

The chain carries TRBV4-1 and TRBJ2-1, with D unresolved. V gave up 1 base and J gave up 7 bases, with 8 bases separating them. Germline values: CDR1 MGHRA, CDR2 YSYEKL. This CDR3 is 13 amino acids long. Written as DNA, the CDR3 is TGCGCCAGCAGCCAAGGATCGCGAAATGAGCAGTTCTTC. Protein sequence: CASSQGSRNEQFF.